This T cell receptor (beta chain) was identified during a study of blood T cell repertoires in COVID-19. Across the whole study: T cells, B-cell-depleted T cells, or PBMCs supplied cDNA or gDNA.

In the original analysis: Reference gene primer amplification gave nucleated cell count estimates. Here immunoSEQ multiplex PCR was the method, and the copy in TCRdb shows in-frame clones only, minus some. V and J calls and clone size are as listed in that table; D and trimming were resolved from the DNA. The top ten clones hold 4.5% to 5% of a sample with 60,000 to 85,000 clones, about 88% of them seen once. This TCR derives from a woman between 50 and 59 years old with active COVID-19. What was sequenced was peripheral blood.

CDR3 amino acids: CASSLVSGTYYNEQFF. CDR3 in DNA: TGTGCCAGCAGTCTTGTTTCCGGGACTTATTACAATGAGCAGTTCTTC. This chain connects TRBV28 to TRBJ2-1, with a weak D call TRBD2 (6 bases). There are 16 residues in the CDR3. Between the trimmed V and J ends, which lost 5 bases and 4 bases, there was a span of 18 bases. From germline, CDR1 is MDHEN and CDR2 SYDVKM.